What follows is one TCR beta chain and its context. What it recognizes is unknown. The data derive from a study of T cell therapy after organ transplantation. Time point denoted: 20-29 weeks after completion of therapy. These transplant recipients had drug-resistant or recurrent cytomegalovirus infection. Sequencing was performed with immunoSEQ multiplex PCR; in TCRdb, only in-frame clones are kept and a portion is missing. The sample consists of 20,000 or so clones, roughly 89% of them appearing once. Germline V gene data show CDR1 as ENHRY and CDR2 as SYGVKD. V dropped 6 bases and J dropped 5; count of bases not matched to a gene: 10. This CDR3 has 14 amino acids.

Sequenced material: CD8+ T cells from blood, taken after autologous CMV-specific T cell therapy. This chain uses TRBV10-3 with TRBJ2-7; 7 positions match TRBD1. The TCR was taken from a human patient who had received a solid organ transplant and had CMV disease. Certain T cells may be donor cells from the graft. For the CDR3, the DNA is TGTGCCATCAGACCCGGCGACAGGGACCACGAGCAGTACTTC. It translates to CAIRPGDRDHEQYF.